One and the same sample provided the 7 T cell receptor beta chains below, sequenced in a study of CD8+CD57+ T cells in acquired aplastic anemia. The study profiled TCR beta VDJ and CDR3 using genomic DNA as template. TCRdb re-called the reads through MiXCR, storing one row per CDR3 protein. This table holds about half a million distinct CDR3 sequences, over 25% found once. Patients picked for sequencing had shown CD8+CD57+ cell expansion detected by flow cytometry. Material: sorted CD4+, CD8+, or CD8+CD57+ T cells (not recorded which) from PBMCs. These receptors were collected from a human donor with aplastic anemia.

In this sample, this clonotype turned up many times. The gene calls are TRBV19 and TRBJ1-1; TRBD1 matches 7 bases. From germline, CDR1 is LNHDA and CDR2 SQIVND (reference sequence). J was trimmed by 4 bases and V by 8 bases; bases with no gene match: 10. The CDR3 has 14 amino acids. CDR3 nucleotide sequence: TGTGCCAGTTTGAACCGTAACAGGGGCACTGAAGCTTTCTTT. Translated, it gives CASLNRNRGTEAFF.

This clonotype showed up many times. J is TRBJ2-5 and V is TRBV24-1; no clear D. The length of the CDR3 is 14 residues. The V and J ends lost 5 bases and 5 bases respectively, with 14 bases between them. In germline, CDR1 is KGHDR, CDR2 SFDVKD. The CDR3: CATSGRSGGETQYF. CDR3 DNA sequence: TGTGCCACCAGTGGGCGGTCGGGTGGGGAGACCCAGTACTTC.

This clonotype appeared many times. J is TRBJ1-1 and V is TRBV7-8; D is undetermined. The V and J ends lost 1 base and 1 base respectively, with 10 bases between them. CDR1 SGHVS and CDR2 FQNEAQ come from the germline V gene. This CDR3 has 15 amino acids. The CDR3 nucleotides read TGTGCCAGCAGCTTAGATGGCCAGGCGAACACTGAAGCTTTCTTT. It encodes CASSLDGQANTEAFF.

The V gene is TRBV7-6, the J gene TRBJ1-6; 10 bases match TRBD1. V trimming: 4 bases; J trimming: 10 bases; junction bases outside the gene matches: 7. Germline V gives CDR1 SGHVS, CDR2 FNYEAQ. CDR3 size: 15 residues. The CDR3 nucleotides read TGTGCCAGCAGCTCGCCCGGGACAGGGGAATCACCCCTCCACTTT. Translating gives CASSSPGTGESPLHF. Combining the CDR3 with reference TRBV7-6 and TRBJ1-6 gives the whole variable domain GAGVSQSPRYKVTKRGQDVALRCDPISGHVSLYWYRQALGQGPEFLTYFNYEAQQDKSGLPNDRFSAERPEGSISTLTIQRTEQRDSAMYRCASSSPGTGESPLHFGNGTRLTVT.

V usage is TRBV6-2 or TRBV6-3 and J usage is TRBJ1-2; D possibly corresponds to TRBD1 (5 bases). The V end was cut by 6 bases, the J end by 3 bases, with 14 bases between. The CDR3 sequence is 14 residues long. Germline CDR1 MNHEY, CDR2 SVGEGT. The CDR3 DNA reads TGTGCCAGCAGCCTACCGGGACGGCACTATGGCTACACCTTC. Its protein is CASSLPGRHYGYTF.

Concerning this clonotype itself: Being one base from a much bigger clone, this may be a read error. The V gene is TRBV24-1, the J gene TRBJ1-1, with D hard to call. Germline V gives CDR1 KGHDR, CDR2 SFDVKD. The CDR3 runs to 14 residues. CDR3 protein: CATSDFRANTDAFF. For the CDR3, the DNA is TGTGCCACCAGTGATTTCCGGGCGAACACTGATGCTTTCTTT.

Concerning this clonotype itself: It is unclear where the CDR3 begins or ends on the DNA, so no DNA is shown, and the CDR3 is as TCRdb lists it. The V and J genes are TRBV10-1 and TRBJ1-5; the table assigns TRBD1, which was not confirmed against the DNA. CDR1 is WNHNN, CDR2 SYGVQD, per germline (reference sequence). The CDR3 adds up to 14 amino acids, both ends counted. The CDR3 here is CARTSGQAAQPQHF.